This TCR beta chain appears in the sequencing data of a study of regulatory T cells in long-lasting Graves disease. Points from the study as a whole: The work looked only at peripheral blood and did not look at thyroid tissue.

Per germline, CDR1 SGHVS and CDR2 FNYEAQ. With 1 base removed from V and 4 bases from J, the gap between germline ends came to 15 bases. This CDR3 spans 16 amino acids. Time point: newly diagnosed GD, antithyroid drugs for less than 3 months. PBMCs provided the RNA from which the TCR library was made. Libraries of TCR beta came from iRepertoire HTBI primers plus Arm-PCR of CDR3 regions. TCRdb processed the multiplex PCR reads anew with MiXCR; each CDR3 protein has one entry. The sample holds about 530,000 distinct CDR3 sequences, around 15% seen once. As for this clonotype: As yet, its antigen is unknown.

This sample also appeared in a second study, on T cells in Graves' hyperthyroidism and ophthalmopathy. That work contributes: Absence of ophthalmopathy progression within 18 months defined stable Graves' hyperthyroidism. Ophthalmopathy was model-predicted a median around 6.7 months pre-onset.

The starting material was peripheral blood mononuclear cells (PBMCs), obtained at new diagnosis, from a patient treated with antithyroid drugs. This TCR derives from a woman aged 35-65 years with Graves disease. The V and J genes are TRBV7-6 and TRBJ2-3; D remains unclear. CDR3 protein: CASSLDHGLGADTQYF. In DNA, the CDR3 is TGTGCCAGCAGCTTAGACCACGGCCTTGGAGCAGATACGCAGTATTTT. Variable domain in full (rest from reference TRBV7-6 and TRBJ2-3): GAGVSQSPRYKVTKRGQDVALRCDPISGHVSLYWYRQALGQGPEFLTYFNYEAQQDKSGLPNDRFSAERPEGSISTLTIQRTEQRDSAMYRCASSLDHGLGADTQYFGPGTRLTVL.